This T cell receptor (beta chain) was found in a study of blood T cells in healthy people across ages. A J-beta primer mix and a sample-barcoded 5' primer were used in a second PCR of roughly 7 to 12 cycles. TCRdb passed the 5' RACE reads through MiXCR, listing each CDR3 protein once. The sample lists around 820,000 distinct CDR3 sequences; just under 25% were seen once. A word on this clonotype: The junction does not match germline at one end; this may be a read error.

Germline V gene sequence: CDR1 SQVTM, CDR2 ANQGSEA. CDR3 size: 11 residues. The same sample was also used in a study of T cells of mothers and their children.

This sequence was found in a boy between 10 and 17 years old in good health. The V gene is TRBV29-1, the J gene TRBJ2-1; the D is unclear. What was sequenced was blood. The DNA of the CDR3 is TGCAGCGTTGCGGCAGAACCTTCCGAATACTTC. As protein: CSVAAEPSEYF.